A single sample gave rise to the 26 T cell receptor beta chains below, sequenced in a study of post-analysis software for immune sequencing data. General study points: Four or five TRBV segments, including TRBV5-6, TRBV5-1 and TRBV20-1, were more frequent in patients than controls.

cDNA libraries of TCR beta carried unique molecular identifiers. TCRdb itself ran the PCR reads through MiXCR, one entry per CDR3 protein. The sample gives fewer than 700,000 distinct CDR3 sequences, roughly 40% of which show up once; around 1.7% is in the top ten. These receptors' antigens are unknown. Sequencing used blood. The receptors shown here come from a girl aged 5-17 years with multiple sclerosis.

This clonotype was recorded a few times. The chain carries TRBV7-9 and TRBJ2-7, with TRBD1 identical over 7 bases. The germline gives CDR1 SEHNR, CDR2 FQNEAQ (reference sequence). V shed 5 bases, J shed 2 bases, and the junction held 9 bases outside the gene matches. The CDR3 is 15 amino acids. In DNA, the CDR3 is TGTGCCAGCAGCAATCCCGGGACAGCTACCTACGAGCAGTACTTC. Translation: CASSNPGTATYEQYF.

The CDR3 reads CASSWTGYHEQYF. The CDR3 coding sequence is TGTGCCAGCAGTTGGACAGGGTACCACGAGCAGTACTTC. The V call is TRBV6-6, the J call TRBJ2-7; 8 positions agree with TRBD1. The ends lost 4 bases at V and 5 bases at J; junction bases unmatched: 4. The CDR3 is 13 amino acids. Germline assignment: CDR1 MNHNY and CDR2 SVGAGI (reference sequence).

The table lists this clonotype with many counts. The chain couples TRBV29-1 to TRBJ2-1, with 8 bases matching TRBD2. Germline V gene sequence: CDR1 SQVTM, CDR2 ANQGSEA. CDR3 length: 13 residues. The trim removed 2 bases at V and 4 bases at J, leaving 1 base unmatched. CDR3: CSVETSGYNEQFF. In DNA, the CDR3 is TGCAGCGTTGAAACTAGCGGATACAATGAGCAGTTCTTC.

This clonotype appeared a few times. V is TRBV5-1 and J is TRBJ1-2; no firm D call. This CDR3 is built from 12 residues. V dropped 0 bases and J dropped 8 bases, with 8 bases sitting between them. The V gene's germline CDR1 is SGHRS and CDR2 YFSETQ. This chain's CDR3 is CASSLDDTGYTF. CDR3 bases: TGCGCCAGCAGCTTGGACGACACAGGCTACACCTTC.

The rearrangement uses TRBV12-3 or TRBV12-4 and TRBJ1-2, with 7 bases that match TRBD1. With 1 base clipped from V and 6 bases from J, the junction kept 11 bases outside the gene matches. The CDR3 length is 16 residues. CDR3 coding DNA: TGTGCCAGCAGTTTAGGGTTGGGACAGCAGAATGATGGCTACACCTTC. Amino acids: CASSLGLGQQNDGYTF.

This clonotype was counted only a few times. This chain joins TRBV3-1 and TRBJ1-2; D may be TRBD1 (5 bases). The V gene lost 4 bases and the J gene lost 4 bases, with 10 bases spanning the gap. The CDR3 is 13 residues long. Per the germline V gene, CDR1 is LGHDT and CDR2 is YNNKEL (reference sequence). In DNA form, the CDR3 reads TGTGCCAGCAGCCGAGGGGCAGCCTATGGCTACACCTTC. This sequence encodes CASSRGAAYGYTF.

This clonotype has only a few counts. The CDR3 bases are TGCGCCAGCAGCCAAGTGACTAGCTCCTACGAGCAGTACTTC. Translated: CASSQVTSSYEQYF. The V gene is TRBV4-1, the J gene TRBJ2-7; weak D call: TRBD2 (6 bases). Germline CDR1 reads MGHRA; CDR2 reads YSYEKL. The V end lost 1 base, the J end lost 0 bases, and 7 bases lay between the germline ends. CDR3 length: 14 residues.

In this sample, this clonotype turned up a few times. The chain combines TRBV7-9 with TRBJ2-1; D is undetermined. V lost 5 bases and J 8 bases, leaving 10 bases between the germline ends. The CDR3 is 12 residues long. Germline lookup yields CDR1 SEHNR and CDR2 FQNEAQ (reference sequence). In DNA form, the CDR3 reads TGTGCCAGCAGCCCAATTGCCCATGAGCAGTTCTTC. Translated, it gives CASSPIAHEQFF.

The rearrangement uses TRBV3-1 and TRBJ2-3, with D possibly being TRBD1 or TRBD2 (5 bases each). This CDR3 spans 15 amino acids. V lost 4 bases, J lost 2 bases, and 13 bases lay in between. CDR1 is LGHDT, CDR2 YNNKEL, per germline (reference sequence). The CDR3 nucleotides are TGTGCCAGCAGCCGGGACCTGGGGGTCACAGATACGCAGTATTTT. This encodes CASSRDLGVTDTQYF.

This clonotype came up a few times. The chain uses TRBV7-9 and TRBJ2-4, with 7 bases identical to TRBD2. The closer fit of TRBJ2-7 to the DNA end suggests the J call may be wrong. The CDR3 has 15 residues. Germline-derived CDR1 and CDR2 are SEHNR and FQNEAQ (reference sequence). The CDR3 DNA reads TGTGCCAGCAGCTTAGGGGGGGGGATCTTCGACGAGCAGTACTTC. Amino acids: CASSLGGGIFDEQYF.

The V call is TRBV10-3, the J call TRBJ2-5, with D perhaps TRBD2 (5 bases). The germline gives CDR1 ENHRY, CDR2 SYGVKD. With 4 bases removed from V and 0 bases from J, the gap between germline ends came to 12 bases. CDR3 length equals 15 residues. CDR3 DNA: TGTGCCATCAGTGGGACTTTAGCAGACCAAGAGACCCAGTACTTC. It is translated as CAISGTLADQETQYF.

The chain employs TRBV12-3 or TRBV12-4 and TRBJ1-1, with D possibly TRBD1 on 6 matching bases. The CDR3 extends over 15 amino acids. Trimming left V 2 bases short and J 9 bases short, with 19 bases between. The CDR3 DNA follows: TGTGCCAGCAGTTTAAAGGGGGGAAGAGAGGGAAAAGCTTTCTTT. This codes for CASSLKGGREGKAFF.

V and J are TRBV7-2 and TRBJ1-1; TRBD1 might be the D (5 bases). Germline assignment: CDR1 SGHTA and CDR2 FQGNSA. Trimming left V 0 bases short and J 5 bases short, with 13 bases between. The CDR3 loop spans 15 amino acids. CDR3 sequence reads: CASSLAPGRVTEAFF. CDR3 DNA: TGTGCCAGCAGCTTAGCGCCGGGGCGAGTGACTGAAGCTTTCTTT.

This chain joins TRBV7-3 and TRBJ2-1, with 11 bases fitting TRBD2. Unmatched junction bases numbered 15, after V lost 5 bases and J lost 6 bases. The CDR3 spans 18 residues. The germline CDR1 and CDR2 sequences are SGHTA and FQGTGA. CDR3 DNA sequence: TGTGCCAGCAGCCATAGCGGGGGGGAGATTTCATTGGGCAATGAGCAGTTCTTC. Translation gives CASSHSGGEISLGNEQFF.

In DNA form, the CDR3 reads TGTGCCAGCAGTGTAGAGGAACAGGGGGAGGCCCAGTACTTC. This translates into CASSVEEQGEAQYF. V and J are TRBV12-3 or TRBV12-4 and TRBJ2-5; 8 nucleotides align to TRBD1. This CDR3 is built from 14 residues. The J segment lost 9 bases and the V segment lost 5 bases, leaving 11 bases of the junction unmatched.

V usage is TRBV12-3 or TRBV12-4 and J usage is TRBJ2-5; D unresolved. The CDR3 has 13 amino acids. V lost 2 bases, J lost 0 bases, and 4 bases lay in between. Here the CDR3 reads CASSLRNQETQYF. The DNA for the CDR3 is TGTGCCAGCAGTTTAAGAAACCAAGAGACCCAGTACTTC.

J is TRBJ1-2 and V is TRBV12-3 or TRBV12-4; weak D call: TRBD1 (5 bases). Trimming shortened V by 1 base and J by 3 bases, and 15 bases separated the two germline ends. The CDR3 is 16 amino acids. The CDR3 spells CASSLGSGRLDYGYTF. For the CDR3, the DNA is TGTGCCAGCAGTTTAGGGTCAGGGAGGTTAGACTATGGCTACACCTTC.

This clonotype was counted once. The chain has TRBV4-1 and TRBJ2-4, with D tentatively TRBD2 (5 bases). The assigned J gene may be wrong: the sequence end matches TRBJ2-7 better. This CDR3 has 16 amino acids. CDR1 and CDR2 (germline): MGHRA, YSYEKL. The CDR3 protein is CASSSTRAGESYEQYF. In nucleotides, the CDR3 is TGCGCCAGCAGCTCGACTCGGGCTGGGGAGTCCTACGAGCAGTACTTC.

V gene TRBV7-9 combines with J gene TRBJ2-6, with D perhaps TRBD1 (6 bases). Trimming cost V 1 base and J 2 bases, with 12 bases left between them. CDR1 is SEHNR, CDR2 FQNEAQ, per germline (reference sequence). This CDR3 region has 17 residues. The CDR3 DNA follows: TGTGCCAGCAGCTTAGGGCAGGGGACCGCTGGGGCCAACGTCCTGACTTTC. As protein: CASSLGQGTAGANVLTF.

V and J are TRBV15 and TRBJ1-5, with TRBD1 as a possible D gene (5 bases). The V and J ends lost 0 bases and 7 bases respectively, with 13 bases between them. The CDR3 has 15 residues. Germline CDR1 and CDR2: LNHNV and YYDKDF (reference sequence). The CDR3 nucleotides read TGTGCCACCAGCAGAGAGGTTCTAGGGGCCCAGCCCCAGCATTTT. Residues: CATSREVLGAQPQHF.

This sequence joins TRBV5-1 and TRBJ2-4, with 8 bases lining up with TRBD1. The germline gives CDR1 SGHRS, CDR2 YFSETQ. The CDR3 contains 16 residues. The ends lost 4 bases at V and 1 base at J; junction bases unmatched: 7. In DNA form, the CDR3 reads TGCGCCAGCAGCACATGGACAGGGAGGGCCAAAAACATTCAGTACTTC. Its protein product is CASSTWTGRAKNIQYF.

CDR3 in DNA: TGCAGTGCTAGCGGGCAGCGGGAGGGCACAGATACGCAGTATTTT. It codes for CSASGQREGTDTQYF. The V gene is TRBV20-1, the J gene TRBJ2-3, with 9 bases aligning to TRBD2. Looked up from germline, CDR1 is DFQATT and CDR2 is SNEGSKA (reference sequence). Trimming at V came to 3 bases and at J to 1 base, leaving 5 bases not matched to a gene. The CDR3 spans 15 residues.

The sample holds a few counts of this clonotype. The chain is built from TRBV5-1 and TRBJ2-7; D unclear. CDR3 size: 12 residues. Trimming removed 3 bases from V and 5 bases from J, with 9 bases in between. Germline V gene sequence: CDR1 SGHRS, CDR2 YFSETQ. This chain's CDR3 is CASSYQRDEQYF. The CDR3, as DNA: TGCGCCAGCAGCTATCAACGCGACGAGCAGTACTTC.

This chain links TRBV19 with TRBJ2-6, with unresolved D. The CDR3 sequence is 16 residues long. V lost 7 bases and J 0 bases, leaving 13 bases between the germline ends. In germline, CDR1 is LNHDA, CDR2 SQIVND (reference sequence). CDR3 residues: CASNPDGYSGANVLTF. The CDR3 DNA follows: TGTGCCAGTAACCCAGACGGCTACTCTGGGGCCAACGTCCTGACTTTC.

In its sample, this clonotype was seen a few times. CDR3 in amino acids: CATRGRINEKLFF. The DNA of the CDR3 is TGTGCCACCCGAGGACGGATTAATGAAAAACTGTTTTTT. This sequence joins TRBV7-6 and TRBJ1-4; no firm D call. There are 13 residues in the CDR3. The V end lost 10 bases, the J end lost 4 bases, and 13 bases lay between the germline ends. The germline CDR1 and CDR2 sequences are SGHVS and FNYEAQ.

This clonotype has more than one count but fewer than ten. The chain is built from TRBV12-3 or TRBV12-4 and TRBJ1-2; the D gene is possibly TRBD1 (5 bases). The CDR3 runs to 14 residues. The V gene lost 3 bases and the J gene lost 8 bases, with 16 bases spanning the gap. DNA for the CDR3: TGTGCCAGCAGTTTGAACCGGCAGGGAGGAGGCTACACCTTC. This encodes CASSLNRQGGGYTF.